A single sample is the source of the 19 T cell receptor beta chains below, sequenced in a study of blood T cell repertoires in COVID-19. The data were produced by immunoSEQ multiplex PCR, yet TCRdb's version contains in-frame clones alone and is incomplete. Among about 240,000 clones listed, roughly 82% were seen once. The specimen sequenced was peripheral blood. The receptors here all came from a woman between 65 and 79 years old with acute or convalescent COVID-19.

Comment on this clone: This sample also contains other DNA sequences that code for the same CDR3. The chain employs TRBV6-6 and TRBJ1-5; perhaps TRBD1 as D (6 bases). The V gene's germline CDR1 is MNHNY and CDR2 SVGAGI (reference sequence). The CDR3 has 14 amino acids. V was pared by 5 bases and J by 4 bases, with 12 bases between. CDR3 region: CASSPPQGNQPQHF. The CDR3 DNA follows: TGTGCCAGCAGTCCACCTCAGGGGAATCAGCCCCAGCATTTT.

The chain employs TRBV30 and TRBJ1-2; D gene unclear. The V end was cut by 0 bases, the J end by 4 bases, with 9 bases between. The CDR3 is 13 amino acids. Germline-derived CDR1 and CDR2 are GTSNPN and SVGIG (reference sequence). The CDR3 DNA sequence: TGTGCCTGGAGTGTAGGAGGGAGCTATGGCTACACCTTC. Its protein is CAWSVGGSYGYTF.

The chain joins TRBV19 to TRBJ1-5; D may be TRBD1 (5 bases). The germline CDR1 and CDR2 sequences are LNHDA and SQIVND (reference sequence). V lost 5 bases and J lost 9, with 8 bases in between. The CDR3 spans 11 residues. The CDR3 loop is CASSPGGPQHF. The DNA of the CDR3 is TGTGCCAGTAGTCCGGGGGGGCCCCAGCATTTT. Together with reference TRBV19 and TRBJ1-5, the CDR3 gives the full variable domain: DGGITQSPKYLFRKEGQNVTLSCEQNLNHDAMYWYRQDPGQGLRLIYYSQIVNDFQKGDIAEGYSVSREKKESFPLTVTSAQKNPTAFYLCASSPGGPQHFGDGTRLSIL.

The chain is built from TRBV10-3 and TRBJ1-1; D call uncertain. V dropped 2 bases and J dropped 4 bases, with 11 bases sitting between them. The CDR3 is made up of 14 amino acids. Germline V gene data show CDR1 as ENHRY and CDR2 as SYGVKD. The CDR3 bases are TGTGCCATCAGTGAGCCCGAAACTGGCACTGAAGCTTTCTTT. Translated: CAISEPETGTEAFF.

V usage is TRBV11-2 and J usage is TRBJ2-2; 9 bases align to TRBD1. J was trimmed by 8 bases and V by 3 bases; bases with no gene match: 10. In germline, CDR1 is SGHAT, CDR2 FQNNGV. The CDR3 length is 16 residues. The CDR3 loop reads CASSFRDRVVLGELFF. CDR3 DNA sequence: TGTGCCAGCAGCTTCCGGGACAGGGTAGTTCTGGGGGAGCTGTTTTTT.

V gene TRBV5-8 combines with J gene TRBJ2-7, with 12 bases identical to TRBD2. The CDR3 runs 16 residues. Germline CDR1 reads SGHTS; CDR2 reads YDEGEE. V shed 0 bases and J 4 bases; nucleotides not matched to a gene: 5. CDR3 amino acids: CASSLAGTSGLYEQYF. CDR3 nucleotides: TGTGCCAGCAGCTTGGCTGGGACTAGCGGGTTGTACGAGCAGTACTTC.

The chain combines TRBV3-1 (or the pseudogene TRBV3-2) with TRBJ1-2; the D gene is possibly TRBD1 (5 bases). The CDR3 consists of 16 residues. Trimming took 0 bases from V and 7 from J, leaving 18 bases between them. CDR1 and CDR2 (germline): LGHDT, YNNKEL (reference sequence). CDR3 loop: CASSQDRDGLSSGYTF. CDR3 coding DNA: TGTGCCAGCAGCCAAGATCGGGACGGACTATCCTCTGGCTACACCTTC.

The chain has TRBV5-1 and TRBJ2-3; possible D gene TRBD2, 7 bases. With 4 bases removed from V and 4 bases from J, the gap between germline ends came to 13 bases. Germline V gene sequence: CDR1 SGHRS, CDR2 YFSETQ. The CDR3 spans 14 residues. The CDR3: CASSPGGQPDTQYF. The CDR3 DNA is TGCGCCAGCAGCCCGGGGGGCCAGCCAGATACGCAGTATTTT.

The J gene is TRBJ2-1, the V gene TRBV11-3; a weak D match, TRBD1 (5 bases). Germline V gene data show CDR1 as SGHNT and CDR2 as YENEEA. This CDR3 is 15 amino acids long. V lost 5 bases to trimming and J lost 0 bases, with 11 bases between them. CDR3 loop: CASSNDRSSYNEQFF. The CDR3, as DNA: TGTGCCAGCAGCAACGACAGAAGCTCCTACAATGAGCAGTTCTTC.

A few counts support this clone. The gene calls are TRBV19 and TRBJ1-2; 7 positions match TRBD1. With 8 bases clipped from V and 3 bases from J, the junction kept 12 bases outside the gene matches. This CDR3 spans 15 amino acids. Per germline, CDR1 LNHDA and CDR2 SQIVND (reference sequence). The CDR3 is CASGDDRDRDYGYTF. CDR3 coding DNA: TGTGCCAGTGGAGATGACAGGGATCGTGACTATGGCTACACCTTC. The complete variable domain, with remaining parts taken from reference TRBV19 and TRBJ1-2, reads DGGITQSPKYLFRKEGQNVTLSCEQNLNHDAMYWYRQDPGQGLRLIYYSQIVNDFQKGDIAEGYSVSREKKESFPLTVTSAQKNPTAFYLCASGDDRDRDYGYTFGSGTRLTVV.

The chain recombines TRBV2 with TRBJ1-2; the D gene is possibly TRBD1 (5 bases). The germline CDR1 and CDR2 sequences are SNHLY and FYNNEI. Trimming cost V 4 bases and J 7 bases, with 16 bases left between them. The CDR3 sequence is 14 residues long. The CDR3 DNA reads TGTGCCAGCAGTGTGGTTCAGGGTAACAGTGGCTACACCTTC. This gives the protein CASSVVQGNSGYTF.

V gene TRBV7-6 combines with J gene TRBJ2-7, with 9 bases fitting TRBD1. The CDR3 loop spans 16 amino acids. CDR1 and CDR2 from the germline V gene are SGHVS and FNYEAQ. Losses at the gene ends were 1 base for V and 3 bases for J; bases not matched to a gene: 7. The CDR3 region has the DNA TGTGCCAGCAGCTTAGTAACGGGACAGGGAAACTACGAGCAGTACTTC. As protein: CASSLVTGQGNYEQYF.

The chain joins TRBV3-1 (or the pseudogene TRBV3-2) to TRBJ2-7; TRBD1 matches at 10 bases. CDR3 length: 16 amino acids. V lost 1 base to trimming and J lost 4 bases; unmatched junction nucleotides: 7. Germline loops: CDR1 LGHDT, CDR2 YNNKEL (reference sequence). The chain's CDR3 is CASSQAWGTGEYEQYF. DNA of the CDR3: TGTGCCAGCAGCCAAGCTTGGGGGACAGGGGAATACGAGCAGTACTTC.

This clone has only a few counts. The rearrangement links TRBV19 to TRBJ1-5; 7 bases match TRBD1. Germline V gene data show CDR1 as LNHDA and CDR2 as SQIVND (reference sequence). V gave up 5 bases and J gave up 5 bases; unmatched junction bases: 9. CDR3 length: 15 residues. The CDR3 nucleotides are TGTGCCAGTAGTTACGGGAGGGGGCGTTATCAGCCCCAGCATTTT. It translates to CASSYGRGRYQPQHF.

Remarks on this clone: Other DNA sequences in this specimen translate into the identical CDR3. The chain combines TRBV28 with TRBJ1-2, with D possibly being TRBD1 (6 bases). Looked up from germline, CDR1 is MDHEN and CDR2 is SYDVKM. Trimming left V 6 bases short and J 2 bases short, with 7 bases between. This CDR3 comprises 12 residues. CDR3 sequence (DNA): TGTGCCAGCAGGGACAGCAACTATGGCTACACCTTC. Amino acids: CASRDSNYGYTF.

This clone was counted only a few times. This chain joins TRBV9 and TRBJ2-5, with 8 nucleotides matching TRBD2. J lost 5 bases, V lost 0 bases, and 9 bases had no gene match. This CDR3 is 16 amino acids long. Germline CDR1 reads SGDLS; CDR2 reads YYNGEE. CDR3 in DNA: TGTGCCAGCAGCGTAGACTCGGGGGGGCTTGCGGAGACCCAGTACTTC. Residues: CASSVDSGGLAETQYF.

This sequence joins TRBV24-1 and TRBJ2-2, with D possibly being TRBD2 (6 bases). Germline V gene data show CDR1 as KGHDR and CDR2 as SFDVKD. The CDR3 loop spans 14 amino acids. Trimming took off 9 bases at V and 0 bases at J, with 10 bases between the two ends. The CDR3 nucleotides are TGTGCCACCGGGGGGACCGCGAACACCGGGGAGCTGTTTTTT. It yields the protein CATGGTANTGELFF.

This chain links TRBV29-1 with TRBJ1-4; TRBD1 matches at 7 bases. This CDR3 has 13 amino acids. Trimming at V came to 6 bases and at J to 3 bases, leaving 4 bases not matched to a gene. Per the germline V gene, CDR1 is SQVTM and CDR2 is ANQGSEA. The CDR3 spells CSVGQAANEKLFF. DNA for the CDR3: TGCAGCGTCGGACAGGCTGCTAATGAAAAACTGTTTTTT.

The chain has TRBV7-2 and TRBJ1-1; TRBD1 is a possible D gene (5 bases). The CDR3 runs 16 residues. V shed 1 base and J shed 0 bases, with 12 bases lying between them. Germline loops: CDR1 SGHTA, CDR2 FQGNSA. Written as DNA, the CDR3 is TGTGCCAGCAGCTTAGAAGGCAGGGTCGTGAACACTGAAGCTTTCTTT. It codes for CASSLEGRVVNTEAFF.